These T cell receptor beta chains were read from a single sample in a study of graft-versus-host responses after intestinal transplantation. Repertoires were generated with immunoSEQ multiplex PCR, while TCRdb's copy carries only in-frame clones and drops some. This sample has around 2,000 clones; less than 30% occur once, and the top ten carry approximately 5.5%. This specimen was alloreactive CD8+ T cells from a mixed lymphocyte reaction culture, taken before transplantation. All receptors derive from a human patient who was an organ donor for intestinal transplantation. CDR3s include the opening cysteine and the closing phenylalanine or tryptophan. The order of the fields is CDR3 protein, CDR3 DNA, V gene, J gene, D gene, clone size. A D gene is named only where the DNA matches it firmly. A row's size may be missing; if present it is once, few, many or a size class.

CDR3 protein: CASSQPGQYGYTF
CDR3 DNA: TGCGCCAGCAGCCAACCGGGACAGTATGGCTACACCTTC
V gene: TRBV4-1
J gene: TRBJ1-2
D gene: TRBD1
clone size: .

CDR3 protein: CASSIITGYGYTF
CDR3 DNA: TGTGCCAGTAGTATTATCACAGGCTATGGCTACACCTTC
V gene: TRBV19
J gene: TRBJ1-2
D gene: .
clone size: few

CDR3 protein: CASSESQPPWVNEKLFF
CDR3 DNA: TGCGCCAGCAGTGAGTCACAGCCTCCCTGGGTGAATGAAAAACTGTTTTTT
V gene: TRBV10-2
J gene: TRBJ1-4
D gene: .
clone size: large

CDR3 protein: CASSDSSGGTDTQYF
CDR3 DNA: TGTGCCAGCAGTGACTCGAGCGGGGGCACAGATACGCAGTATTTT
V gene: TRBV6-4
J gene: TRBJ2-3
D gene: TRBD2
clone size: .

CDR3 protein: CASSMTASSYEQYF
CDR3 DNA: TGTGCCAGTAGTATGACAGCTAGCTCCTACGAGCAGTACTTC
V gene: TRBV19
J gene: TRBJ2-7
D gene: .
clone size: medium-sized

CDR3 protein: CASSLTGTLTGELFF
CDR3 DNA: TGTGCCAGCAGCTTGACAGGGACCCTCACCGGGGAGCTGTTTTTT
V gene: TRBV11-2
J gene: TRBJ2-2
D gene: TRBD1
clone size: .

CDR3 protein: CASSGFGGQGTQETQYF
CDR3 DNA: TGTGCCAGCAGCGGATTCGGGGGACAGGGGACACAAGAGACCCAGTACTTC
V gene: TRBV13
J gene: TRBJ2-5
D gene: TRBD1
clone size: few

CDR3 protein: CASSVGQFYEQYF
CDR3 DNA: TGTGCCAGCAGCGTGGGACAATTCTACGAGCAGTACTTC
V gene: TRBV7-6
J gene: TRBJ2-7
D gene: .
clone size: few

CDR3 protein: CASSPNQGMGQETQYF
CDR3 DNA: TGTGCCAGCAGCCCTAACCAGGGGATGGGCCAAGAGACCCAGTACTTC
V gene: TRBV9
J gene: TRBJ2-5
D gene: .
clone size: .

CDR3 protein: CASSLRQGSGNTIYF
CDR3 DNA: TGCGCCAGCAGCCTAAGACAGGGCTCTGGAAACACCATATATTTT
V gene: TRBV4-1
J gene: TRBJ1-3
D gene: TRBD1
clone size: few

CDR3 protein: CASSVDRGVYNEQFF
CDR3 DNA: TGTGCCAGCAGTGTTGACAGGGGAGTTTACAATGAGCAGTTCTTC
V gene: TRBV6-4
J gene: TRBJ2-1
D gene: TRBD1
clone size: .

CDR3 protein: CASSYLNTGELFF
CDR3 DNA: TGTGCCAGCAGTTACCTCAACACCGGGGAGCTGTTTTTT
V gene: TRBV6-6
J gene: TRBJ2-2
D gene: .
clone size: .

CDR3 protein: CASSIVGQSYNEQFF
CDR3 DNA: TGTGCCAGTAGTATCGTTGGGCAGAGCTACAATGAGCAGTTCTTC
V gene: TRBV19
J gene: TRBJ2-1
D gene: .
clone size: few

CDR3 protein: CASSSGTSGRTQYF
CDR3 DNA: TGTGCCAGCAGTTCAGGGACTAGCGGGAGGACCCAGTACTTC
V gene: TRBV27
J gene: TRBJ2-5
D gene: TRBD2
clone size: few

CDR3 protein: CASSQGAGQPQHF
CDR3 DNA: TGCGCCAGCAGCCAAGGGGCGGGGCAGCCCCAGCATTTT
V gene: TRBV4-3
J gene: TRBJ1-5
D gene: .
clone size: .

CDR3 protein: CSVGLGTGSNTGELFF
CDR3 DNA: TGCAGCGTCGGACTAGGAACCGGGTCGAACACCGGGGAGCTGTTTTTT
V gene: TRBV29-1
J gene: TRBJ2-2
D gene: TRBD2
clone size: .

CDR3 protein: CASRAGRSSYNEQFF
CDR3 DNA: TGTGCCAGCAGGGCGGGCCGGAGCTCCTACAATGAGCAGTTCTTC
V gene: TRBV25-1
J gene: TRBJ2-1
D gene: .
clone size: few

CDR3 protein: CAISGGGAALMNTEAFF
CDR3 DNA: TGTGCCATCAGTGGGGGAGGGGCGGCTCTAATGAACACTGAAGCTTTCTTT
V gene: TRBV10-3
J gene: TRBJ1-1
D gene: .
clone size: large

CDR3 protein: CASSPLSGELFF
CDR3 DNA: TGTGCCAGCAGCCCTTTATCCGGGGAGCTGTTTTTT
V gene: TRBV7-9
J gene: TRBJ2-2
D gene: .
clone size: .

CDR3 protein: CASSSRGHVADTQYF
CDR3 DNA: TGTGCCAGCAGTTCGAGGGGGCACGTGGCAGATACGCAGTATTTT
V gene: TRBV6-5
J gene: TRBJ2-3
D gene: TRBD1
clone size: .

CDR3 protein: CATLNYGYTF
CDR3 DNA: TGTGCCACCCTTAACTATGGCTACACCTTC
V gene: TRBV2
J gene: TRBJ1-2
D gene: .
clone size: .

CDR3 protein: CASSLDGTPNQPQHF
CDR3 DNA: TGTGCCAGCAGCTTAGATGGGACACCAAATCAGCCCCAGCATTTT
V gene: TRBV11-2
J gene: TRBJ1-5
D gene: .
clone size: .

CDR3 protein: CASSSRFGNEQFF
CDR3 DNA: TGTGCCAGCAGCTCCAGGTTTGGAAATGAGCAGTTCTTC
V gene: TRBV9
J gene: TRBJ2-1
D gene: .
clone size: .

CDR3 protein: CASEGGGVAFF
CDR3 DNA: TGTGCCAGCGAGGGGGGGGGAGTAGCTTTCTTT
V gene: TRBV4-2
J gene: TRBJ1-1
D gene: .
clone size: .

CDR3 protein: CASSFRDRGRYTEAFF
CDR3 DNA: TGTGCCAGCAGCTTCCGAGACAGGGGGCGGTACACTGAAGCTTTCTTT
V gene: TRBV11-2
J gene: TRBJ1-1
D gene: TRBD1
clone size: few

CDR3 protein: CASSPQFGQGRMETQYF
CDR3 DNA: TGTGCCAGCAGCCCACAATTTGGACAGGGGAGAATGGAGACCCAGTACTTC
V gene: TRBV11-2
J gene: TRBJ2-5
D gene: TRBD1
clone size: few

CDR3 protein: CASRWGQGGTEAFF
CDR3 DNA: TGTGCCAGCAGGTGGGGACAGGGAGGTACTGAAGCTTTCTTT
V gene: TRBV27
J gene: TRBJ1-1
D gene: TRBD1
clone size: few

CDR3 protein: CASSFMGGGTEAFF
CDR3 DNA: TGTGCCAGCAGCTTTATGGGGGGAGGGACTGAAGCTTTCTTT
V gene: TRBV5-4
J gene: TRBJ1-1
D gene: .
clone size: medium-sized

CDR3 protein: CASSTGLGLYF
CDR3 DNA: TGTGCCAGTAGTACCGGACTAGGCCTGTACTTC
V gene: TRBV19
J gene: TRBJ2-4
D gene: TRBD2
clone size: .

CDR3 protein: CASSIAGTSYEQYF
CDR3 DNA: TGTGCCAGCAGTATAGCAGGGACTTCCTACGAGCAGTACTTC
V gene: TRBV4-2
J gene: TRBJ2-7
D gene: .
clone size: .

CDR3 protein: CASSSPAGQVQFF
CDR3 DNA: TGTGCCAGCAGCTCCCCCGCGGGCCAAGTGCAGTTCTTC
V gene: TRBV11-3
J gene: TRBJ2-1
D gene: .
clone size: .

CDR3 protein: CASSLGHRWENTEAFF
CDR3 DNA: TGTGCCAGCAGTTTGGGACACCGCTGGGAAAACACTGAAGCTTTCTTT
V gene: TRBV6-6
J gene: TRBJ1-1
D gene: .
clone size: .

CDR3 protein: CSAGTGVNTDTQYF
CDR3 DNA: TGCAGCGCCGGGACAGGGGTCAACACAGATACGCAGTATTTT
V gene: TRBV29-1
J gene: TRBJ2-3
D gene: TRBD1
clone size: few

CDR3 protein: CASSPTTGGYGYTF
CDR3 DNA: TGCGCCAGCAGCCCGACGACAGGGGGTTATGGCTACACCTTC
V gene: TRBV4-3
J gene: TRBJ1-2
D gene: TRBD1
clone size: .

CDR3 protein: CASTDRASYEQYF
CDR3 DNA: TGTGCCAGCACGGACAGGGCTTCCTACGAGCAGTACTTC
V gene: TRBV19
J gene: TRBJ2-7
D gene: TRBD1
clone size: .

CDR3 protein: CASSVGGGSTEAFF
CDR3 DNA: TGTGCCAGCAGCGTAGGGGGCGGTTCCACTGAAGCTTTCTTT
V gene: TRBV9
J gene: TRBJ1-1
D gene: .
clone size: .

CDR3 protein: CATTSSGTPYNEQFF
CDR3 DNA: TGCGCCACCACATCTTCCGGGACTCCTTACAATGAGCAGTTCTTC
V gene: TRBV5-1
J gene: TRBJ2-1
D gene: .
clone size: .

CDR3 protein: CASSESGSSYEQYF
CDR3 DNA: TGCGCCAGCAGTGAGTCGGGCAGCTCCTACGAGCAGTACTTC
V gene: TRBV10-2
J gene: TRBJ2-7
D gene: .
clone size: .

CDR3 protein: CASSSHPASFPNEQFF
CDR3 DNA: TGTGCCAGCAGCTCCCATCCCGCTAGCTTCCCCAATGAGCAGTTCTTC
V gene: TRBV5-4
J gene: TRBJ2-1
D gene: .
clone size: few

CDR3 protein: CASSVGGLHTDTQYF
CDR3 DNA: TGTGCCAGCAGCGTAGGAGGACTCCACACAGATACGCAGTATTTT
V gene: TRBV9
J gene: TRBJ2-3
D gene: .
clone size: .

CDR3 protein: CASSLSLGRAFPRDALHF
CDR3 DNA: TGTGCCAGCAGTTTATCGCTCGGCAGGGCCTTTCCCAGGGATGCCCTCCACTTT
V gene: TRBV27
J gene: TRBJ1-6
D gene: .
clone size: .

CDR3 protein: CASSQDGVGGRYYNEQFF
CDR3 DNA: TGCGCCAGCAGCCAAGACGGGGTGGGCGGCCGATACTACAATGAGCAGTTCTTC
V gene: TRBV4-3
J gene: TRBJ2-1
D gene: .
clone size: few

CDR3 protein: CAWSVGSGYEQYF
CDR3 DNA: TGTGCCTGGAGTGTGGGCAGCGGCTACGAGCAGTACTTC
V gene: TRBV30
J gene: TRBJ2-7
D gene: .
clone size: .

CDR3 protein: CASSFAAGGPAGELFF
CDR3 DNA: TGTGCCAGCAGCTTTGCAGCGGGGGGGCCCGCCGGGGAGCTGTTTTTT
V gene: TRBV5-4
J gene: TRBJ2-2
D gene: TRBD2
clone size: large

CDR3 protein: CASSLPGQGRTNYGYTF
CDR3 DNA: TGTGCCAGCAGCTTACCGGGACAGGGACGAACTAACTATGGCTACACCTTC
V gene: TRBV7-4
J gene: TRBJ1-2
D gene: TRBD1
clone size: .

CDR3 protein: CASTLVGLKETQYF
CDR3 DNA: TGTGCCAGCACCCTAGTGGGTTTGAAAGAGACCCAGTACTTC
V gene: TRBV5-6
J gene: TRBJ2-5
D gene: .
clone size: .